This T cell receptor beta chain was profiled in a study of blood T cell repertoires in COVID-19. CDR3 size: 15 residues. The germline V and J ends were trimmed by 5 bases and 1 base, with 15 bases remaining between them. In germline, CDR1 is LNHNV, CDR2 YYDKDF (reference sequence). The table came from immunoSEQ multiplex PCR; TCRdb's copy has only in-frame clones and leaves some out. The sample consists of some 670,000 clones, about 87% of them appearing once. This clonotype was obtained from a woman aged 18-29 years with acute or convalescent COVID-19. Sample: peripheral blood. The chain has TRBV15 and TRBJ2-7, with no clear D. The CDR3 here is CATSPRVTDSYEQYF. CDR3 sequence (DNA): TGTGCCACCAGCCCCCGCGTTACAGATTCCTACGAGCAGTACTTC.